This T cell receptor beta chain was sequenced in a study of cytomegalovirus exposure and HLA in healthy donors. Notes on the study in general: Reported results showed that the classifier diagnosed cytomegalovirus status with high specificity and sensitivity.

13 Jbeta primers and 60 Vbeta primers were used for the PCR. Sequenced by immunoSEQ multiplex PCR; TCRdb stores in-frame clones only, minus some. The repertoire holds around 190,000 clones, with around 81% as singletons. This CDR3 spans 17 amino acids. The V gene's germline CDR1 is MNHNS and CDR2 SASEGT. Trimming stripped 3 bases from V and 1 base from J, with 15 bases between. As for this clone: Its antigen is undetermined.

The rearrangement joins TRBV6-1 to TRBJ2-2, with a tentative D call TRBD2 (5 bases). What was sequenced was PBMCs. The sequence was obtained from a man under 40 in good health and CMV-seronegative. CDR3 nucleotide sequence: TGTGCCAGCAGTGACCTATTGGGCGCGGGGAACACCGGGGAGCTGTTTTTT. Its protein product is CASSDLLGAGNTGELFF.